The 22 T cell receptor beta chains below were found in one sample sequenced in a study of blood T cells in healthy people across ages. A second PCR, run for roughly 7 to 12 cycles, used a sample-barcoded 5' primer plus a J-beta primer mix. In TCRdb, the 5' RACE reads were re-called with MiXCR into one record per CDR3 protein. This table has around 1,800,000 distinct CDR3 sequences, approximately 39% appearing once. Sequenced sample: blood. Receptors originate from a human donor in good health.

The rearrangement uses TRBV7-9 and TRBJ1-5; no firm D call. The V end lost 1 base, the J end lost 7 bases, and 14 bases lay between the germline ends. The CDR3 contains 15 residues. Germline V gene lookup returns CDR1 SEHNR and CDR2 FQNEAQ (reference sequence). The CDR3: CASSLGVRGNQPQHF. CDR3 nucleotides: TGTGCCAGCAGCTTAGGCGTCCGGGGAAACCAGCCCCAGCATTTT.

V is TRBV7-2 and J is TRBJ2-5; maybe TRBD1 (6 bases). The CDR3 is 15 residues long. Trimming pared 1 base from V and 5 bases from J, leaving 14 bases between. The germline V gene encodes CDR1 SGHTA and CDR2 FQGNSA. CDR3 nucleotides: TGTGCCAGCAGCTTAGACAGGGCCACCCGGGAGACCCAGTACTTC. It translates to CASSLDRATRETQYF. Drawing the rest from reference TRBV7-2 and TRBJ2-5, the complete variable domain is GAGVSQSPSNKVTEKGKDVELRCDPISGHTALYWYRQSLGQGLEFLIYFQGNSAPDKSGLPSDRFSAERTGGSVSTLTIQRTQQEDSAVYLCASSLDRATRETQYFGPGTRLLVL.

Ten or more counts support this clonotype. The rearrangement joins TRBV7-8 to TRBJ2-3; D could derive from TRBD1 or TRBD2 (5 bases each). Germline CDR1 and CDR2: SGHVS and FQNEAQ. CDR3 length equals 17 residues. Trimming cost V 4 bases and J 5 bases, with 22 bases left between them. In DNA form, the CDR3 reads TGTGCCAGCAGCTCAACTGGGACCACCGAGTTAGGAGATACGCAGTATTTT. Amino acids: CASSSTGTTELGDTQYF.

This clonotype was recorded a few times. The gene calls are TRBV20-1 and TRBJ2-1; no definite D call. CDR3 length: 16 residues. The V gene lost 7 bases and the J gene lost 0 bases, with 19 bases spanning the gap. Looked up from germline, CDR1 is DFQATT and CDR2 is SNEGSKA (reference sequence). The CDR3 spells CSVRVRGASSYNEQFF. The CDR3 DNA follows: TGCAGTGTTCGGGTTCGAGGAGCGAGCTCCTACAATGAGCAGTTCTTC.

This clonotype has a handful of counts. The chain carries TRBV12-3 or TRBV12-4 and TRBJ2-3; TRBD2 aligns across 7 bases. This CDR3 is built from 15 residues. The trim removed 7 bases at V and 4 bases at J, leaving 11 bases unmatched. The chain's CDR3 is CASTLPAGPPDTQYF. Here the CDR3 DNA reads TGTGCCAGCACCCTCCCAGCGGGGCCTCCAGATACGCAGTATTTT.

A few counts support this clonotype. The chain combines TRBV6-5 with TRBJ2-3; no clear D gene. This CDR3 has 14 residues. The V gene lost 5 bases and the J gene lost 3 bases, with 12 bases spanning the gap. Germline V gene lookup returns CDR1 MNHEY and CDR2 SVGAGI. The CDR3: CASSIQVGTDTQYF. Written as DNA, the CDR3 is TGTGCCAGCAGTATCCAGGTCGGGACAGATACGCAGTATTTT.

This clonotype was seen only a few times. This rearrangement joins TRBV7-8 to TRBJ2-1; D call uncertain. Germline-derived CDR1 and CDR2 are SGHVS and FQNEAQ. Trimming shortened V by 2 bases and J by 5 bases, and 10 bases separated the two germline ends. This CDR3 comprises 14 residues. The CDR3 here is CASSLRLVNNEQFF. The CDR3 nucleotides read TGTGCCAGCAGCTTAAGGTTAGTTAACAATGAGCAGTTCTTC.

The chain joins TRBV18 to TRBJ1-1; D call uncertain. V was pared by 2 bases and J by 1 base, with 14 bases between. This CDR3 is built from 16 residues. Germline V gene data show CDR1 as KGHSH and CDR2 as LQKENI. DNA for the CDR3: TGTGCCAGCTCACCAAGAATTACCGGGAAGAACACTGAAGCTTTCTTT. It yields the protein CASSPRITGKNTEAFF.

As DNA, the CDR3 is TGTGCCAGCGCGCCTTCGAGACAGGGTAATGAAAAACTGTTTTTT. Amino acid sequence: CASAPSRQGNEKLFF. The chain combines TRBV11-2 with TRBJ1-4; 7 bases match TRBD1. Losses at the gene ends were 8 bases for V and 4 bases for J; bases not matched to a gene: 10. Germline V gene data show CDR1 as SGHAT and CDR2 as FQNNGV. This CDR3 has 15 amino acids.

This clonotype was observed a handful of times. The gene calls are TRBV28 and TRBJ2-4; tentatively, D is TRBD1 (6 bases). CDR1 is MDHEN and CDR2 is SYDVKM in the germline V gene. The CDR3 is 17 amino acids. V dropped 2 bases and J dropped 0 bases, with 14 bases sitting between them. The CDR3 protein is CASSLPTGNRAKNIQYF. The CDR3 bases are TGTGCCAGCAGTTTACCTACAGGGAATCGAGCCAAAAACATTCAGTACTTC.

This clonotype was seen only once. The rearrangement links TRBV27 to TRBJ1-5; 9 bases are a match to TRBD1. The CDR3 runs to 14 residues. V shed 6 bases, J shed 3 bases, and the junction held 3 bases outside the gene matches. The germline CDR1 and CDR2 sequences are MNHEY and SMNVEV (reference sequence). The CDR3 bases are TGTGCCAGCAGGTTACAGGGGGCCAATCAGCCCCAGCATTTT. Its translation is CASRLQGANQPQHF.

In its sample, this clonotype was seen once. Since no conserved phenylalanine or tryptophan closes the CDR3, a read error is the likely cause. The DNA is omitted, as the CDR3 cannot be located on it reliably, and the CDR3 follows TCRdb's listing. The genes are TRBV6-5 and TRBJ2-4; the table gives TRBD1 as D, unverified against the DNA. Germline CDR1 MNHEY, CDR2 SVGAGI. 12 amino acids form the CDR3, both terminal residues included. The CDR3 region is CASSYSTTGGDG.

The chain links TRBV20-1 to TRBJ1-1, with 7 bases lining up with TRBD1. The CDR3 is 19 residues long. Germline trimming cut 0 bases from V and 10 bases from J; bases unmatched to any gene: 26. Germline values: CDR1 DFQATT, CDR2 SNEGSKA (reference sequence). Written as DNA, the CDR3 is TGCAGTGCTAGAGATCCTTACAGTATGAGACAGGGCCTCCCGCGGGTAGCTTTCTTT. Protein product: CSARDPYSMRQGLPRVAFF.

This clonotype was picked up a small number of times. V and J are TRBV7-2 and TRBJ2-7; D possibly corresponds to TRBD1 (6 bases). This CDR3 is built from 15 residues. Germline V gives CDR1 SGHTA, CDR2 FQGNSA. Deletions cut 5 bases from V and 3 bases from J, with 17 bases between. CDR3 loop: CASSLPDRFYYEQYF. CDR3 coding DNA: TGTGCCAGCAGCCTTCCCGACAGGTTTTACTACGAGCAGTACTTC.

This rearrangement joins TRBV7-2 to TRBJ1-2; possibly TRBD1 for D (5 bases). V lost 7 bases to trimming and J lost 4 bases, with 13 bases between them. The CDR3 extends over 13 amino acids. The germline gives CDR1 SGHTA, CDR2 FQGNSA. The CDR3 loop is CASNRDARYGYTF. CDR3 DNA: TGTGCCAGCAACCGGGACGCTCGCTATGGCTACACCTTC. Variable domain in full (rest from reference TRBV7-2 and TRBJ1-2): GAGVSQSPSNKVTEKGKDVELRCDPISGHTALYWYRQSLGQGLEFLIYFQGNSAPDKSGLPSDRFSAERTGGSVSTLTIQRTQQEDSAVYLCASNRDARYGYTFGSGTRLTVV.

This clonotype has more than one count but fewer than ten. V gene TRBV29-1 combines with J gene TRBJ2-5; TRBD1 is a possible D gene (6 bases). Germline V lookup: CDR1 SQVTM, CDR2 ANQGSEA. The CDR3 covers 14 residues. Trimming took off 0 bases at V and 4 bases at J, with 12 bases between the two ends. The CDR3 loop reads CSVEDQGRGETQYF. The CDR3 nucleotides read TGCAGCGTTGAAGATCAGGGCAGGGGAGAGACCCAGTACTTC.

This clonotype was picked up a small number of times. The CDR3 spells CASSITRVFGYTF. The CDR3 DNA sequence: TGTGCCAGCAGTATCACCAGGGTGTTTGGCTACACCTTC. The J gene is TRBJ1-2, the V gene TRBV12-3 or TRBV12-4; possible D gene TRBD1, 5 bases. V lost 5 bases, J lost 7 bases, and 14 bases lay in between. The CDR3 contains 13 residues.

This clonotype was detected only a few times. At one boundary the junction diverges from the germline segment, which might be a read error. The chain employs TRBV7-6 and TRBJ1-2, with D uncertain. The CDR3 contains 14 residues. CDR1 and CDR2 (germline): SGHVS, FNYEAQ. CDR3 nucleotides: TGTGCCGGCAGCTTAGTTGTCTACAACTATGGCTACACCTTC. This encodes CAGSLVVYNYGYTF.

V and J are TRBV2 and TRBJ1-4; 9 bases are shared with TRBD1. The CDR3 covers 14 residues. Germline assignment: CDR1 SNHLY and CDR2 FYNNEI. Trimming cost V 4 bases and J 7 bases; bases outside gene matches: 4. The CDR3 nucleotides read TGTGCCAGCAGTGCACAGGGGGCCTTTGAAAAACTGTTTTTT. Encoded protein: CASSAQGAFEKLFF.

The chain is built from TRBV7-3 and TRBJ2-5; 7 positions agree with TRBD1. Germline CDR1 is SGHTA and CDR2 is FQGTGA. After removal of 5 bases from V and 2 bases from J, the junction contained 5 bases not matched to a gene. This CDR3 is 14 amino acids long. The CDR3 DNA follows: TGTGCCAGCAGCCGCGGCAGGGGGCAAGAGACCCAGTACTTC. Residues: CASSRGRGQETQYF.

J is TRBJ2-7 and V is TRBV5-1, with 7 nucleotides matching TRBD1. CDR1 and CDR2 from the germline V gene are SGHRS and YFSETQ. The CDR3 has 14 amino acids. Trimming cost V 2 bases and J 6 bases; bases outside gene matches: 8. The CDR3 DNA reads as TGCGCCAGCAGCTTAGACAGGGCCGAACTCGAGCAGTACTTC. Protein sequence: CASSLDRAELEQYF.

The chain uses TRBV20-1 and TRBJ2-7, with 10 bases lining up with TRBD1. Looked up from germline, CDR1 is DFQATT and CDR2 is SNEGSKA (reference sequence). This CDR3 is built from 15 residues. The CDR3 loop is CSLHASGQGFYEQYF. The CDR3 region has the DNA TGCAGCCTCCACGCGTCGGGACAGGGGTTCTACGAGCAGTACTTC.